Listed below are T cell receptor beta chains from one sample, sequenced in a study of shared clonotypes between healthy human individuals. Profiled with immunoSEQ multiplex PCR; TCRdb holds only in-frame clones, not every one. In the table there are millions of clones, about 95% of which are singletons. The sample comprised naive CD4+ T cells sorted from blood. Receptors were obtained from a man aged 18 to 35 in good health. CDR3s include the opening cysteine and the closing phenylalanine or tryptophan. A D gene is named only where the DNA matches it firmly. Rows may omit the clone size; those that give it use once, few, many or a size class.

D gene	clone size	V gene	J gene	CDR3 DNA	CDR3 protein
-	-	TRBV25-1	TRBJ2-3	TGTGCCAGCAGTGAATATGGGGGAAGGACAGATACGCAGTATTTT	CASSEYGGRTDTQYF
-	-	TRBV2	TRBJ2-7	TGTGCCAGCAGTGAATTTTGGGGGCCCTACGAGCAGTACTTC	CASSEFWGPYEQYF
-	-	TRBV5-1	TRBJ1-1	TGCGCCAGCAGCCTAGAAGGGGTGAACACTGAAGCTTTCTTT	CASSLEGVNTEAFF
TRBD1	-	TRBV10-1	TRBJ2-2	TGCGCCAGCAGTATGGGGACAGGGATCACCGGGGAGCTGTTTTTT	CASSMGTGITGELFF
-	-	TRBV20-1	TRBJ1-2	TGCAGTGCCCTGCACGGTGGCTACACCTTC	CSALHGGYTF
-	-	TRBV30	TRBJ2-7	TGTGCCTGGAGTAGAACCTCGACAGTGGGCGAGCAGTACTTC	CAWSRTSTVGEQYF
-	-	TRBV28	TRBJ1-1	TGTGCCAGCCCCTGGACGGGGGAGTGGAAGAAAAAGATAAACACTGAAGCTTTCTTT	CASPWTGEWKKKINTEAFF
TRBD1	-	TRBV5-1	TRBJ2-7	TGCGCCAGCAGCCTGGAGGGGGACAGGATCTACGAGCAGTACTTC	CASSLEGDRIYEQYF
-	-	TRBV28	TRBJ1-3	TGTGCCAGCACTCCACATCAGGATGGAAACACCATATATTTT	CASTPHQDGNTIYF
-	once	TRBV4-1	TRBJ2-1	TGCGCCAGCAGCCAAGACGGTGTGAGAGGTGGGTCCTACAATGAGCAGTTCTTC	CASSQDGVRGGSYNEQFF
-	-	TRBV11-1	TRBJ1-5	TGTGCCAGCAGCCTCGACAGGAGGCAGCCCCAGCATTTT	CASSLDRRQPQHF
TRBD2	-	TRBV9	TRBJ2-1	TGTGCCAGCAGCGCCAGCGGGAACACGTACAATGAGCAGTTCTTC	CASSASGNTYNEQFF
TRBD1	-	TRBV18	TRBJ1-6	TGTGCCAGCTCACCACTTGACAGGGGGATCTCTCCCCTCCACTTT	CASSPLDRGISPLHF
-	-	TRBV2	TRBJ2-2	TGTGCCAGCAGTGAACTGGGGACCGGGGAGCTGTTTTTT	CASSELGTGELFF
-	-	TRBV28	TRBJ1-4	TGTGCCAGCAGTCCCAGAGAAAAACTGTTTTTT	CASSPREKLFF
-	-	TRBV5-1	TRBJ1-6	TGCGCCAGCAGCCCAATGGGGAGGTCGGGGAATTCACCCCTCCACTTT	CASSPMGRSGNSPLHF
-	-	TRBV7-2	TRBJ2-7	TGTGCCAGCAGCCTCGGACGGGGCAGCTACGAGCAGTACTTC	CASSLGRGSYEQYF
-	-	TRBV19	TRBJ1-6	TGTGCCAGTAGTCCAACTTTCGATGGGAATTCACCCCTCCACTTT	CASSPTFDGNSPLHF
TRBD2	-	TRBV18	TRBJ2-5	TGTGCCAGCTCACCCCCGGTGGCTAGCGGGGTCCAAGAGACCCAGTACTTC	CASSPPVASGVQETQYF
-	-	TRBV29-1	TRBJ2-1	TGCAGCGTAACGAGGGGGAACAATGAGCAGTTCTTC	CSVTRGNNEQFF
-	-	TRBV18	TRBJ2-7	TGTGCCAGCTCACCTGACCGGAAAGCGACCGAGCAGTACTTC	CASSPDRKATEQYF
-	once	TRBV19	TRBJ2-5	TGTGCCAGCCGGAGGAGCGGTCAAGAGACCCAGTACTTC	CASRRSGQETQYF
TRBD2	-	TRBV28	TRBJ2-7	TGTGCCAGCAGCTCCCAAGGGCTAGCGGCCTACGAGCAGTACTTC	CASSSQGLAAYEQYF
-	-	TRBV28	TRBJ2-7	TGTGCCAGCAGTTCGACCAACACTCCCTACGAGCAGTACTTC	CASSSTNTPYEQYF
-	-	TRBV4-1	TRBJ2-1	TGCGCCAGCAGCCAAGTCGGACAGGGAGGGAATGAGCAGTTCTTC	CASSQVGQGGNEQFF
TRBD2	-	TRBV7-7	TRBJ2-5	TGTGCTAGCAGCTCGGGACTAGCGGAGACCCAGTACTTC	CASSSGLAETQYF
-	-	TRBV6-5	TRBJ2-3	TGTGCCAGCAGCCGGACACAAACACTGACAGATACGCAGTATTTT	CASSRTQTLTDTQYF
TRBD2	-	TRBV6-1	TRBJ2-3	TGTGCCAGCAGTGAATTACTAGCGGTGAAAGATACGCAGTATTTT	CASSELLAVKDTQYF
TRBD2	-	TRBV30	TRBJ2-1	TGTGCCTGGAGTCCTGGAGCGGGAGGAGGGTACAATGAGCAGTTCTTC	CAWSPGAGGGYNEQFF
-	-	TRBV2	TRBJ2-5	TGTGCCAGCAGGAGGGACCTGGAGACCCAGTACTTC	CASRRDLETQYF
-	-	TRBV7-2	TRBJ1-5	TGTGCCAGCAGCTTAAACAGCGATAGCAATCAGCCCCAGCATTTT	CASSLNSDSNQPQHF
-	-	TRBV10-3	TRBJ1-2	TGTGCCATCAAGATGACAGCACTTAACTATGGCTACACCTTC	CAIKMTALNYGYTF
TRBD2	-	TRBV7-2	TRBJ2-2	TGTGCCAGCAGCTTGAGACTAGCGGGAGCTGGGACCGGGGAGCTGTTTTTT	CASSLRLAGAGTGELFF